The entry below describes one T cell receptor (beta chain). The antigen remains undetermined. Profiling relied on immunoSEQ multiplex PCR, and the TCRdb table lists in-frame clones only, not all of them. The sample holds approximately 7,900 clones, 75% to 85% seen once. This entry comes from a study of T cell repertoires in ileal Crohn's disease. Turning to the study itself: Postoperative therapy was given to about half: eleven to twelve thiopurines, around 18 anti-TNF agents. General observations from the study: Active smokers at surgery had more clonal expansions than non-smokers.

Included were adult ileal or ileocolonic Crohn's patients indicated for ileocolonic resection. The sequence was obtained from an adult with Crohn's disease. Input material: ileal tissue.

CDR3: CASSSRLPAEAFF. The DNA of the CDR3 is TGTGCCAGCAGTTCCAGGCTTCCCGCTGAAGCTTTCTTT. The genes are TRBV6-6 and TRBJ1-1; D uncertain. Trimming took off 4 bases at V and 6 bases at J, with 12 bases between the two ends. Germline lookup yields CDR1 MNHNY and CDR2 SVGAGI (reference sequence). The length of the CDR3 is 13 residues.